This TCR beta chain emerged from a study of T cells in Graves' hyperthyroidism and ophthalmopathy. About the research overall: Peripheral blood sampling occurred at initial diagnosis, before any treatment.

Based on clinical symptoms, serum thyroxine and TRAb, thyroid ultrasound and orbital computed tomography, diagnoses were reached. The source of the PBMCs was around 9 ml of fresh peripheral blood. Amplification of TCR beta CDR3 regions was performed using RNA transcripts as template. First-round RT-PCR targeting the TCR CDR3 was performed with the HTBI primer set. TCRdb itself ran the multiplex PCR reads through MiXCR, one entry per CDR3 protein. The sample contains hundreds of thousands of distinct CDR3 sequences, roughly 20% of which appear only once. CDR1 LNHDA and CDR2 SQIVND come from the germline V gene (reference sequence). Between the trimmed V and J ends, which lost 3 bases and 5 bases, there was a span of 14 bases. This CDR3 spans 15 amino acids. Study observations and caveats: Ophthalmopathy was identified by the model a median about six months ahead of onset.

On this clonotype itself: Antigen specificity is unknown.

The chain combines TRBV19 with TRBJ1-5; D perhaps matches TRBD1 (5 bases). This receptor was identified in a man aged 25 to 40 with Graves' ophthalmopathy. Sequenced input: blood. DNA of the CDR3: TGTGCCAGTAGTATGAGGAGACAGACGGATCAGCCCCAGCATTTT. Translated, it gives CASSMRRQTDQPQHF.